Below, one T cell receptor (beta chain) is given with its context. The CDR3 contains 13 residues. Germline values: CDR1 MNHEY, CDR2 SMNVEV (reference sequence). Germline trimming cut 5 bases from V and 3 bases from J; bases unmatched to any gene: 3. A sample-barcoded 5' primer and a J-beta primer mix were used in a second PCR of roughly 6 to 11 cycles. Via MiXCR, TCRdb re-called the 5' RACE reads, giving one row per CDR3 protein. The repertoire has roughly 930,000 distinct CDR3 sequences, roughly 50% of them found once; the top ten carry about an eighth. This record comes from a study of blood T cells in healthy people across ages.

The source of this sequence is a man younger than 40 in good health. This chain links TRBV27 with TRBJ2-5; 7 bases line up with TRBD1. Sequenced material: blood. CDR3 coding DNA: TGTGCCAGCAGTACGACAGGGAAAGAGACCCAGTACTTC. Its translation is CASSTTGKETQYF.